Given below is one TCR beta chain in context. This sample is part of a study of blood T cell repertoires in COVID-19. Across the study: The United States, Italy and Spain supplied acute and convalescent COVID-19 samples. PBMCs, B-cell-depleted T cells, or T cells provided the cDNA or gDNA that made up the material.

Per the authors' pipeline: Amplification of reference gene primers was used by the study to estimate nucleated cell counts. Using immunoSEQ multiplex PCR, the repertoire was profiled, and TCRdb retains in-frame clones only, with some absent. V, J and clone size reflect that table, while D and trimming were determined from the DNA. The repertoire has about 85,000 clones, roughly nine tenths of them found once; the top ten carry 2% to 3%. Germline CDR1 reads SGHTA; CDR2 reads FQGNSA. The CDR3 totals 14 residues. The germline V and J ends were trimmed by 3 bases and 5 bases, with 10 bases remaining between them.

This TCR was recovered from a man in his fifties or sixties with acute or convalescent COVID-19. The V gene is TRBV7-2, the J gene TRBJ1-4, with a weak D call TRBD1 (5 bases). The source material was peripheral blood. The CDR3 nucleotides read TGTGCCAGCAGCTTCTCAGGGAACAATGAAAAACTGTTTTTT. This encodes CASSFSGNNEKLFF. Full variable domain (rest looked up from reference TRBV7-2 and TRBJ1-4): GAGVSQSPSNKVTEKGKDVELRCDPISGHTALYWYRQSLGQGLEFLIYFQGNSAPDKSGLPSDRFSAERTGGSVSTLTIQRTQQEDSAVYLCASSFSGNNEKLFFGSGTQLSVL.